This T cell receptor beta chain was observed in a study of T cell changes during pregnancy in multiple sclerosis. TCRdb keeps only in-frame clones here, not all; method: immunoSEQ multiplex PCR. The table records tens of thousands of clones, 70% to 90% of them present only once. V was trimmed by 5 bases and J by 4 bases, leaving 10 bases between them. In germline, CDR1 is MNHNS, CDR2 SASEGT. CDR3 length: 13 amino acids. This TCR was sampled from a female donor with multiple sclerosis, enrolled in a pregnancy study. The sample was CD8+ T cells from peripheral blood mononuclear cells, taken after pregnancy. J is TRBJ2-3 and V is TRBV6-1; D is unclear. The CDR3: CASSFPGPDTQYF. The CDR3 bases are TGTGCCAGCAGTTTTCCAGGCCCAGATACGCAGTATTTT.